Listed below are T cell receptor beta chains from one sample, sequenced in a study of early T cells in non-severe SARS-CoV-2 infection. A single record per CDR3 protein comes from TCRdb applying MiXCR to the 5' RACE reads. Of tens of thousands of distinct CDR3 sequences in the sample, around 12% were seen once. This material consisted of whole blood, taken at baseline. These receptors were collected from an adult who was a healthcare worker with PCR-confirmed SARS-CoV-2 infection or an uninfected control (not recorded which). The conserved cysteine and the conserved F or W are not part of the CDR3 here.

j_call: TRBJ2-5; v_call: TRBV11-2; cdr3_aa: ASRLSGGASETQY
j_call: TRBJ1-1; v_call: TRBV7-9; cdr3_aa: ASSLWEGTNTEAF
j_call: TRBJ1-5; v_call: TRBV19; cdr3_aa: ASSPDRQPQH
j_call: TRBJ1-2; v_call: TRBV3-1; cdr3_aa: ASSQSPGQGGGYT
j_call: TRBJ1-1; v_call: TRBV12-3/TRBV12-4; cdr3_aa: ASTRGPNTEAF
j_call: TRBJ2-1; v_call: TRBV12-3/TRBV12-4; cdr3_aa: ASSPGQARVNEQF
j_call: TRBJ1-1; v_call: TRBV20-1; cdr3_aa: SAGGQGRTEAF
j_call: TRBJ2-5; v_call: TRBV3-1; cdr3_aa: ASSLGIRETQY
j_call: TRBJ1-3; v_call: TRBV18; cdr3_aa: ASSPQLDSSGNTIY
j_call: TRBJ2-4; v_call: TRBV4-3; cdr3_aa: ASSQGGTQKNIQY
j_call: TRBJ1-1; v_call: TRBV28; cdr3_aa: ASSLGSTEAF
j_call: TRBJ1-5; v_call: TRBV20-1; cdr3_aa: SAHRDSNQPQH
j_call: TRBJ2-7; v_call: TRBV28; cdr3_aa: ASSKTTVPYEQY
j_call: TRBJ1-5; v_call: TRBV12-3/TRBV12-4; cdr3_aa: ASSPQRGGINQPQH
j_call: TRBJ1-2; v_call: TRBV6-2/TRBV6-3; cdr3_aa: ASSYIYGTGDGYT
j_call: TRBJ2-6; v_call: TRBV5-1; cdr3_aa: ASSLVSISGANVLT
j_call: TRBJ2-7; v_call: TRBV29-1; cdr3_aa: SVRDAYEQY
j_call: TRBJ1-1; v_call: TRBV18; cdr3_aa: ASSPKPLVTEAF
j_call: TRBJ2-3; v_call: TRBV6-4; cdr3_aa: ASSGTVGDTQY
j_call: TRBJ2-2; v_call: TRBV4-2; cdr3_aa: AAGQDRSTGELF
j_call: TRBJ2-2; v_call: TRBV24-1; cdr3_aa: ATSASAGGPRTGELF
j_call: TRBJ2-1; v_call: TRBV12-3/TRBV12-4; cdr3_aa: ASATGYNEQF
j_call: TRBJ2-5; v_call: TRBV5-4; cdr3_aa: ASSREPTAYQETQY
j_call: TRBJ1-1; v_call: TRBV7-9; cdr3_aa: ASSKTGRDTEAF
j_call: TRBJ2-1; v_call: TRBV19; cdr3_aa: ASSATSGGPAVEQF